The present TCR beta chain was sequenced within a study of human CD4 T cells and Enterobacteriaceae. The study's findings and limits: Ex vivo, broadly cross-reactive clonotypes appeared more expanded than specific ones.

All CD4+ cells other than CD45RA+CCR7+CD95- naive cells were sorted as memory, over 98% pure. CD4 and CD14 magnetic microbeads positively selected total CD4+ T cells and monocytes. CD8+, CD14+, CD16+, CD56+, CD19+ and CD25-bright cells were excluded before sorting. Concerning this clone: The antigen remains unidentified.

Ex vivo total memory CD4+ samples were deeply sequenced, detecting one cell in 200,000. Data came from immunoSEQ multiplex PCR; TCRdb stores just in-frame clones and leaves some out. This sample yields about 29,000 clones, of which approximately 84% are seen a single time; 1.7% belongs to the top ten. The germline V gene encodes CDR1 SQVTM and CDR2 ANQGSEA. V was clipped by 6 bases and J by 5 bases; unmatched bases: 11. The CDR3 is 14 residues long. The V gene is TRBV29-1, the J gene TRBJ2-7; 9 bases line up with TRBD1. The clonotype comes from a human donor in good health. Sequencing was performed on memory CD4+ T cells from blood. CDR3: CSVARTGERDEQYF. CDR3 DNA sequence: TGCAGCGTAGCTCGGACAGGGGAGAGGGACGAGCAGTACTTC.